This TCR beta chain was captured in a study of blood T cell repertoires in COVID-19. Study at large: The analysed material was cDNA or gDNA that came from T cells, B-cell-depleted T cells, or PBMCs.

Trimming took 3 bases from V and 6 from J, leaving 7 bases between them. The CDR3 runs 12 residues. This clone was picked up a small number of times. In the source study's methods: Amplifying reference gene primers gave estimates of nucleated cell counts. Measured with immunoSEQ multiplex PCR; TCRdb has only the in-frame clones, and not every one. V and J calls and clone size are given by that table; D and trimming were obtained from the DNA. The sample lists around 150,000 clones; approximately 87% were seen once. Sequencing was done on a sample of peripheral blood. This chain uses TRBV12-3 or TRBV12-4 with TRBJ2-3; TRBD2 might be the D (5 bases). The TCR was taken from a man aged 50 to 60 with active COVID-19. CDR3 sequence reads: CASSFGVDTQYF. CDR3 nucleotides: TGTGCCAGCAGTTTCGGGGTTGATACGCAGTATTTT.